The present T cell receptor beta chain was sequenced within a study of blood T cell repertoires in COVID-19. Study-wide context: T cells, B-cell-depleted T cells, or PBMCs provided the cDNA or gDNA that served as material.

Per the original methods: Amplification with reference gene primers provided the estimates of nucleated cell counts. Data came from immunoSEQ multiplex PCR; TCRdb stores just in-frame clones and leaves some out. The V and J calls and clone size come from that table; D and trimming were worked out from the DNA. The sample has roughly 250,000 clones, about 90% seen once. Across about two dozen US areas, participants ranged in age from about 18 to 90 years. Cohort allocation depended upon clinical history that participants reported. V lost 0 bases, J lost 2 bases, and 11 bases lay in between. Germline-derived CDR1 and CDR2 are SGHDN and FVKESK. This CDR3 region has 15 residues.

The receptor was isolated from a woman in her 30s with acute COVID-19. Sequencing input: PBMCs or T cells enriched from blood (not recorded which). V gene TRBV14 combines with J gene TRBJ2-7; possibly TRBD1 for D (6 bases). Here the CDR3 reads CASSQEQGPPYEQYF. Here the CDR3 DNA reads TGTGCCAGCAGCCAAGAACAGGGTCCCCCCTACGAGCAGTACTTC.